A selection of T cell receptor beta chains follows, all from one sample in a study of control samples from healthy donors and cancer patients. TCRdb keeps only in-frame clones here, not all; method: immunoSEQ multiplex PCR. The table has 150,000 or so clones, over 85% seen once. The sample consisted of blood. These receptors were taken from a young man in good health. CDR3s include the opening cysteine and the closing phenylalanine or tryptophan. D genes are given only for firm matches. Only part of the rows carry a size: once, few, many, or a class if the clone is expanded.

-	TRBJ2-5	-	TRBV3-1/TRBV3-2	CASSQGLRGAETQYF	TGTGCCAGCAGCCAAGGTCTGAGGGGAGCAGAGACCCAGTACTTC
once	TRBJ2-1	TRBD2	TRBV2	CASSPLIAGINEQFF	TGTGCCAGCTCACCCCTAATAGCGGGCATAAATGAGCAGTTCTTC
-	TRBJ2-1	TRBD2	TRBV7-9	CASSPYSGGIYNEQFF	TGTGCCAGCAGCCCCTATAGCGGGGGGATATACAATGAGCAGTTCTTC
-	TRBJ1-5	-	TRBV29-1	CSVEDVRGQPQHF	TGCAGCGTTGAAGATGTTCGCGGTCAGCCCCAGCATTTT
-	TRBJ1-6	-	TRBV5-1	CASSPYPEGYSPLHF	TGCGCCAGCAGCCCCTACCCGGAAGGATATTCACCCCTCCACTTT
-	TRBJ2-1	-	TRBV7-9	CASSSRYNEQFF	TGTGCCAGCAGCTCCCGATACAATGAGCAGTTCTTC
-	TRBJ1-4	-	TRBV2	CASTTPEEFPNEKLFF	TGTGCCAGCACCACCCCGGAGGAATTTCCTAACGAAAAACTGTTTTTT
-	TRBJ1-1	-	TRBV28	CASSEPGRGGTEAFF	TGTGCCAGCAGCGAGCCTGGAAGGGGGGGAACTGAAGCTTTCTTT
once	TRBJ2-3	TRBD2	TRBV30	CAWSVGGITDTQYF	TGTGCCTGGAGTGTGGGGGGGATCACAGATACGCAGTATTTT
once	TRBJ1-2	-	TRBV6-5	CASSLSLADYGYTF	TGTGCCAGCAGTCTTTCCTTGGCTGACTATGGCTACACCTTC
-	TRBJ1-1	-	TRBV9	CASSVATSENTEAFF	TGTGCCAGCAGCGTAGCTACTTCGGAGAACACTGAAGCTTTCTTT
-	TRBJ1-1	TRBD1	TRBV11-2	CASSLTGAPTEAFF	TGTGCCAGCAGCTTGACAGGGGCCCCCACTGAAGCTTTCTTT
-	TRBJ1-5	-	TRBV28	CASKESRDRQPQHF	TGTGCCAGCAAAGAGAGTAGGGATCGGCAGCCCCAGCATTTT
-	TRBJ1-6	-	TRBV25-1	CASSEGGVAWDSPLHF	TGTGCCAGCAGTGAAGGAGGGGTTGCCTGGGATTCACCCCTCCACTTT
-	TRBJ2-7	TRBD2	TRBV5-4	CASSLERETTYEQYF	TGTGCCAGCAGCTTAGAGCGGGAGACAACCTACGAGCAGTACTTC
-	TRBJ2-1	TRBD1	TRBV11-3	CASSPRDRGDEQFF	TGTGCCAGCAGCCCCCGGGACAGGGGGGATGAGCAGTTCTTC
-	TRBJ2-2	-	TRBV27	CASSLYFGGRGELFF	TGTGCCAGCAGTTTATATTTTGGGGGGCGCGGGGAGCTGTTTTTT
-	TRBJ2-7	-	TRBV30	CAWSDSYEQYF	TGTGCCTGGTCAGACTCCTACGAGCAGTACTTC
-	TRBJ2-2	-	TRBV10-1	CASSSGVSTNTGELFF	TGCGCCAGCAGCTCAGGGGTATCGACGAACACCGGGGAGCTGTTTTTT